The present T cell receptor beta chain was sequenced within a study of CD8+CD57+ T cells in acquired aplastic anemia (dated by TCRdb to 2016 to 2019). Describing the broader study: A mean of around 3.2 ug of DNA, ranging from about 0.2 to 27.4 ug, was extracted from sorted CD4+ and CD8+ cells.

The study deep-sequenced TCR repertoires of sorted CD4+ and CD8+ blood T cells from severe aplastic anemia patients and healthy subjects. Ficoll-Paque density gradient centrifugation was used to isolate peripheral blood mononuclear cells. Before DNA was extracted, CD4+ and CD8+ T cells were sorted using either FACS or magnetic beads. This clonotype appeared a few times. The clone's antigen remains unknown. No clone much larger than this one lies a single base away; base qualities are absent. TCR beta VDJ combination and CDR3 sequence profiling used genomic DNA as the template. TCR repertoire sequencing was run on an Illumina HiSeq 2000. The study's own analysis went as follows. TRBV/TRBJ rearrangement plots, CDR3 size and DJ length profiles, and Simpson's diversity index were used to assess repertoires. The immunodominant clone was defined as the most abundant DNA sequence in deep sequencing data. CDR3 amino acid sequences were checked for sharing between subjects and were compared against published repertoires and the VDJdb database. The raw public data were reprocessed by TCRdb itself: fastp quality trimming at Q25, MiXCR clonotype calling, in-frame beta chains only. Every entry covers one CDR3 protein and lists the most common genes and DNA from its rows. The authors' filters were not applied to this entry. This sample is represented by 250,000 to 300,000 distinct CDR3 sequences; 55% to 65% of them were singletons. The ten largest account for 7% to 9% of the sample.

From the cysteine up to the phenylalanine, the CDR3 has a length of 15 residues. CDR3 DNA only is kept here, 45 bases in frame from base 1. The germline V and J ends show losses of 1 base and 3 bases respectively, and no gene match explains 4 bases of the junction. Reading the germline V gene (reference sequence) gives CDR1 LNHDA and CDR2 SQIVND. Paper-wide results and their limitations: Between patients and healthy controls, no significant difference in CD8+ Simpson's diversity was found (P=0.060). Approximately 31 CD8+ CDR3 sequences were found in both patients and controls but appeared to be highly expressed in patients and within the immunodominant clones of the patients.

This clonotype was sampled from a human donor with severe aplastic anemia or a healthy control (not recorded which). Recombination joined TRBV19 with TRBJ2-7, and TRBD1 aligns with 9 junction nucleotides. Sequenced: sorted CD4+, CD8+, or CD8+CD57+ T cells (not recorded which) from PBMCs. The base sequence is TGTGCCAGTAGTATAGCCGGGACAGGGTACTACGAGCAGTACTTC. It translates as CASSIAGTGYYEQYF.